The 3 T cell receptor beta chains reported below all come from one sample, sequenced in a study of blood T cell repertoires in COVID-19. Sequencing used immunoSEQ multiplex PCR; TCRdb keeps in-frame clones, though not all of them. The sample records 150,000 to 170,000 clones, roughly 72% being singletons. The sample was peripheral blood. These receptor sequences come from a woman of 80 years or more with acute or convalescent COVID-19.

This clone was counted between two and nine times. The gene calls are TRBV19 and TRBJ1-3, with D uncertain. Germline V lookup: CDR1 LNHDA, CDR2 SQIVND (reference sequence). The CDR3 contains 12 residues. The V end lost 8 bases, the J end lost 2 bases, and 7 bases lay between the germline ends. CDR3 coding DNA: TGTGCCAGTTCTCGAGCTGGAAACACCATATATTTT. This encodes CASSRAGNTIYF.

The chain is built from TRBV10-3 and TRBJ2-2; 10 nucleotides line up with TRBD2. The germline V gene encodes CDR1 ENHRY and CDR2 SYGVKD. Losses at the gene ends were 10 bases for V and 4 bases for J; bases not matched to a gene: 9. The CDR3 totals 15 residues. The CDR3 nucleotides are TGTGCCACCCTCAGCGGGAGGGCTGGCACCGGGGAGCTGTTTTTT. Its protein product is CATLSGRAGTGELFF.

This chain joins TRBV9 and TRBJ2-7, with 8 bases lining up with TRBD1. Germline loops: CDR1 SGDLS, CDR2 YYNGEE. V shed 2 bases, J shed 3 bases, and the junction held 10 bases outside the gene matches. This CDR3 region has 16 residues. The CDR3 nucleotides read TGTGCCAGCAGCGTTTCCCGGACAGGGAGGTTCTACGAGCAGTACTTC. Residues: CASSVSRTGRFYEQYF.